This T cell receptor (beta chain) is drawn from a study of naive and memory T cell subsets. TCR cDNA received a 3' ligated oligonucleotide that carried a UMI. This clonotype was recorded many times. Its cognate antigen is unknown. CDR3 length equals 11 residues. Trimming removed 3 bases at V and 4 bases at J, with 6 bases between. Germline-derived CDR1 and CDR2 are SQVTM and ANQGSEA. Four PCR rounds used nested alpha and beta constant region primers plus the SP2 primer. TCRdb itself ran the 5' RACE reads through MiXCR, one entry per CDR3 protein. The sample has 56,000 or so distinct CDR3 sequences, less than 10% seen once. Study-wide findings and caveats: TCR transcript changes with activation or differentiation may affect this RNA method.

This chain joins TRBV29-1 and TRBJ1-1, with D unclear. This clonotype originated in a female donor in good health. CDR3 coding DNA: TGCAGCGTTGACAGGTTCACTGAAGCTTTCTTT. Its protein product is CSVDRFTEAFF. The full variable domain, its missing parts supplied by reference TRBV29-1 and TRBJ1-1, is SAVISQKPSRDICQRGTSLTIQCQVDSQVTMMFWYRQQPGQSLTLIATANQGSEATYESGFVIDKFPISRPNLTFSTLTVSNMSPEDSSIYLCSVDRFTEAFFGQGTRLTVV.